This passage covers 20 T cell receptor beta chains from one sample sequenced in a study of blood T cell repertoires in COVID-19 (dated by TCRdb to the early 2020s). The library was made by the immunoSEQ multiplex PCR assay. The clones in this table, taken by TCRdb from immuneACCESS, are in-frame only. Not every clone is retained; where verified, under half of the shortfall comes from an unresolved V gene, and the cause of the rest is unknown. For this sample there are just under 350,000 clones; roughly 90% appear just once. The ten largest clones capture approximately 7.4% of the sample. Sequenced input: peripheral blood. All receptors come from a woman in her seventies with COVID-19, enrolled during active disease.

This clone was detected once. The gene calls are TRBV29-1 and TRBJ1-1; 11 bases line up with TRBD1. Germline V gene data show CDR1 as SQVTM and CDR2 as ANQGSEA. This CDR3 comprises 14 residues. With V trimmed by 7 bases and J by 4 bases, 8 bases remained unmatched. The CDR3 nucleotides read TGCAGCGCTTTCTCTGGGACAGGGGGCACTGAAGCTTTCTTT. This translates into CSAFSGTGGTEAFF.

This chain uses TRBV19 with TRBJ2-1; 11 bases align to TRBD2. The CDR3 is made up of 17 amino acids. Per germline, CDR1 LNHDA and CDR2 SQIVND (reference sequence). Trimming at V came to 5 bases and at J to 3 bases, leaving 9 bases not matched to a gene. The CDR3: CASSPRTGTSGYNEQFF. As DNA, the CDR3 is TGTGCCAGTAGTCCGAGAACCGGGACTAGCGGCTACAATGAGCAGTTCTTC.

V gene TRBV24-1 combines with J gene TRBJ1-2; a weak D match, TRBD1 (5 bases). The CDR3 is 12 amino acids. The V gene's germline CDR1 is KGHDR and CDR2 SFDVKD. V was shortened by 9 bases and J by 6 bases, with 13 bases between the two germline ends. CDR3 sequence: CATPGGGNGYTF. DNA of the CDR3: TGTGCCACCCCCGGGGGAGGCAATGGCTACACCTTC.

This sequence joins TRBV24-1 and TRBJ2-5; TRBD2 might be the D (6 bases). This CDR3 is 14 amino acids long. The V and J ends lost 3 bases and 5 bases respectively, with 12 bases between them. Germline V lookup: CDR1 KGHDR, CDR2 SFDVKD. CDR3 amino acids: CATSDPREVETQYF. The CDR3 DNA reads TGTGCCACCAGTGATCCTAGGGAGGTGGAGACCCAGTACTTC.

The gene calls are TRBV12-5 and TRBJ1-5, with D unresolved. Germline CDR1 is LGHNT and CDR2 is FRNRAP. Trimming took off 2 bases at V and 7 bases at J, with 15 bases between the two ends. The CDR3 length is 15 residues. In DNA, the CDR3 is TGTGCTAGTGGTTTGTCCCGGTCCGTCGGGCAGCCCCAGCATTTT. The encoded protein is CASGLSRSVGQPQHF.

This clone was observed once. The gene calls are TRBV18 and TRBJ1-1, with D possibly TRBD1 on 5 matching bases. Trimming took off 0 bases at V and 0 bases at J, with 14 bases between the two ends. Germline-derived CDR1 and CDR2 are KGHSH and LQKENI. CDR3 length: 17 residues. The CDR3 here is CASSPPVIQGLNTEAFF. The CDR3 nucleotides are TGTGCCAGCTCACCACCGGTTATCCAGGGATTGAACACTGAAGCTTTCTTT.

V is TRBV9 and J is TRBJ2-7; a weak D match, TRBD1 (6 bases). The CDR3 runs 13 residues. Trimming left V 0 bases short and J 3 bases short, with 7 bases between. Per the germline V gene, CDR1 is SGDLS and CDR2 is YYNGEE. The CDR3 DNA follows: TGTGCCAGCAGCGTAGGACAGGACTACGAGCAGTACTTC. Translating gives CASSVGQDYEQYF.

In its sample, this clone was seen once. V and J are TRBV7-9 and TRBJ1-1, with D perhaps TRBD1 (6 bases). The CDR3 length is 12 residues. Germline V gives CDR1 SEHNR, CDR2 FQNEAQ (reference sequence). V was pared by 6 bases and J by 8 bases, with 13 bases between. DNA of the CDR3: TGTGCCAGCAGTCCCACAGGGTTAGAAGCTTTCTTT. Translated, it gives CASSPTGLEAFF.

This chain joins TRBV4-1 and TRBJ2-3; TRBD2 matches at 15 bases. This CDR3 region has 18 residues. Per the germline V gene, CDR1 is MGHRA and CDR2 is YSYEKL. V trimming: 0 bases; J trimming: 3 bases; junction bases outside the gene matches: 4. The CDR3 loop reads CASSQERGLAGGTDTQYF. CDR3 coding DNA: TGCGCCAGCAGCCAAGAAAGGGGACTAGCGGGGGGAACAGATACGCAGTATTTT.

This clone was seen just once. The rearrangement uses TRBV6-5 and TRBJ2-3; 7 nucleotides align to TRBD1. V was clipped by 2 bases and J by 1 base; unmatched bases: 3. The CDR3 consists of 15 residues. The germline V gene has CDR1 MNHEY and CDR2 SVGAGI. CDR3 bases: TGTGCCAGCAGTTACAGGGGGCATGGCACAGATACGCAGTATTTT. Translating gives CASSYRGHGTDTQYF.

The CDR3 reads CAWSTGANTGELFF. CDR3 sequence (DNA): TGTGCCTGGAGTACAGGGGCGAACACCGGGGAGCTGTTTTTT. The chain employs TRBV30 and TRBJ2-2; 7 nucleotides line up with TRBD1. V was pared by 2 bases and J by 0 bases, with 0 bases of the junction left unmatched. The CDR3 totals 14 residues. Germline assignment: CDR1 GTSNPN and CDR2 SVGIG (reference sequence).

DNA for the CDR3: TGTGCCAGCAGCTCCGACAGGTACAATGAGCAGTTCTTC. It is translated as CASSSDRYNEQFF. This chain links TRBV7-7 with TRBJ2-1; weak D call: TRBD1 (6 bases). Trimming took 4 bases from V and 4 from J, leaving 8 bases between them. This CDR3 region has 13 residues. The V gene's germline CDR1 is SSHAT and CDR2 FNYEAQ (reference sequence).

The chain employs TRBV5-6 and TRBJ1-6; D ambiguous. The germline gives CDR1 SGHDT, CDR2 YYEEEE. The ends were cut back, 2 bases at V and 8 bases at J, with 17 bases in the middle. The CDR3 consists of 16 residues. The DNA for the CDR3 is TGTGCCAGCAGCTTTCTCGGGCTAGGGAGGGATTCACCCCTCCACTTT. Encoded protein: CASSFLGLGRDSPLHF. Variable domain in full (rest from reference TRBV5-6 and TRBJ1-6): DAGVTQSPTHLIKTRGQQVTLRCSPKSGHDTVSWYQQALGQGPQFIFQYYEEEERQRGNFPDRFSGHQFPNYSSELNVNALLLGDSALYLCASSFLGLGRDSPLHFGNGTRLTVT.

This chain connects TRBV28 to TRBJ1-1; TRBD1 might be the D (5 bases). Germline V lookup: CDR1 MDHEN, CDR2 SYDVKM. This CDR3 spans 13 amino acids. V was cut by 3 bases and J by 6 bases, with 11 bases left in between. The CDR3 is CASSLGGWSEAFF. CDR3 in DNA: TGTGCCAGCAGTTTGGGGGGATGGTCTGAAGCTTTCTTT.

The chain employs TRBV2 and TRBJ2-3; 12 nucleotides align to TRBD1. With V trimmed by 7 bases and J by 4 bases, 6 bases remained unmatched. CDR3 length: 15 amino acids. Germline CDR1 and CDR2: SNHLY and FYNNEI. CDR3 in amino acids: CASTRDRGRADTQYF. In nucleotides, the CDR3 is TGTGCCAGCACCCGGGACAGGGGGCGTGCAGATACGCAGTATTTT.

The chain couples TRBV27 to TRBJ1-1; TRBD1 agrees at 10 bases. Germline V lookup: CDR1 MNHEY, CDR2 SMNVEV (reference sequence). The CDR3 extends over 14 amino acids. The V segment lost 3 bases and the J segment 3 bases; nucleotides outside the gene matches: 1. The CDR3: CASSFGTGDTEAFF. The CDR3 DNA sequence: TGTGCCAGCAGTTTCGGGACAGGGGACACTGAAGCTTTCTTT.

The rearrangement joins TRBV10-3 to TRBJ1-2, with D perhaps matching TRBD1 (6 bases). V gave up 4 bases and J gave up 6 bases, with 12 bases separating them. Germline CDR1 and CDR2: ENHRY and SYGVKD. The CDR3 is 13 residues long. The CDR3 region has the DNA TGTGCCATCAGTGCGGGAGGGGGGGATGGCTACACCTTC. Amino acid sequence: CAISAGGGDGYTF.

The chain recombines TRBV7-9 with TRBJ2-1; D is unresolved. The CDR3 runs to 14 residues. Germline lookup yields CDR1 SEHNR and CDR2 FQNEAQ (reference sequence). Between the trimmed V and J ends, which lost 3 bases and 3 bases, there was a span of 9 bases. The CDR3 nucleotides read TGTGCCAGCAGCTTCCCGGTTGGCTACAATGAGCAGTTCTTC. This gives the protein CASSFPVGYNEQFF.

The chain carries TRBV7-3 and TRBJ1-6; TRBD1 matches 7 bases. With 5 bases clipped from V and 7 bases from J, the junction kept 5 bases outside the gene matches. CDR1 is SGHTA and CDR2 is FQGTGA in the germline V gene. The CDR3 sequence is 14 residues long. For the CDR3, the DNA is TGTGCCAGCAGCAAGACAGGGTGGAATTCACCCCTCCACTTT. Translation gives CASSKTGWNSPLHF.

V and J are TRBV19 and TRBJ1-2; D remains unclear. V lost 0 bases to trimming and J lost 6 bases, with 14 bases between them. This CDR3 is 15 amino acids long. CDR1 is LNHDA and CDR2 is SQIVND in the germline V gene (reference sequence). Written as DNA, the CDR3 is TGTGCCAGTAGTATAGATCGGTTTTGGCAGGATGGCTACACCTTC. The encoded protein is CASSIDRFWQDGYTF.